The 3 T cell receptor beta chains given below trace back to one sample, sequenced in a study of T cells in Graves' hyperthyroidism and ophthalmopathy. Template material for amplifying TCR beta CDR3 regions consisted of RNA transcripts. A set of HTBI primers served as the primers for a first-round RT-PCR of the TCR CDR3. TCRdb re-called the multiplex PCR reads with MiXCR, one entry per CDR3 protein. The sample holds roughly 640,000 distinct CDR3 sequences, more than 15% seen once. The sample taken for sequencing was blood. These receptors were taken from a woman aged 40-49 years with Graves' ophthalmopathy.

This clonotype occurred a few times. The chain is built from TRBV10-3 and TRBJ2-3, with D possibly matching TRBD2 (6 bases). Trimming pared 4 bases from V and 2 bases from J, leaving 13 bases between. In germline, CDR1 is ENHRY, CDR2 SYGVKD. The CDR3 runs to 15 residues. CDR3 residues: CAISGAGGFTDTQYF. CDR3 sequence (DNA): TGTGCCATCAGTGGGGCCGGGGGATTCACAGATACGCAGTATTTT.

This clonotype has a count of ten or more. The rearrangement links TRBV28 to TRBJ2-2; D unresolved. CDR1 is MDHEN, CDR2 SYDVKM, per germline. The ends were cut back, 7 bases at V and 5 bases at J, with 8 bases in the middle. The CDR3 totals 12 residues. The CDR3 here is CASITATGELFF. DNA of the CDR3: TGTGCCAGCATTACAGCGACCGGGGAGCTGTTTTTT.

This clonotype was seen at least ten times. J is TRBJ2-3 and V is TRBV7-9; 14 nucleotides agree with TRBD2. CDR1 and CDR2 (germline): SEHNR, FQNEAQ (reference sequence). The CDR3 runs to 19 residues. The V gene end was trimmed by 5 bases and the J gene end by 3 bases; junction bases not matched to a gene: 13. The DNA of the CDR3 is TGTGCCAGCAGCCCTAGCGCCGGGACTAGCGGGAGTTATACAGATACGCAGTATTTT. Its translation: CASSPSAGTSGSYTDTQYF.